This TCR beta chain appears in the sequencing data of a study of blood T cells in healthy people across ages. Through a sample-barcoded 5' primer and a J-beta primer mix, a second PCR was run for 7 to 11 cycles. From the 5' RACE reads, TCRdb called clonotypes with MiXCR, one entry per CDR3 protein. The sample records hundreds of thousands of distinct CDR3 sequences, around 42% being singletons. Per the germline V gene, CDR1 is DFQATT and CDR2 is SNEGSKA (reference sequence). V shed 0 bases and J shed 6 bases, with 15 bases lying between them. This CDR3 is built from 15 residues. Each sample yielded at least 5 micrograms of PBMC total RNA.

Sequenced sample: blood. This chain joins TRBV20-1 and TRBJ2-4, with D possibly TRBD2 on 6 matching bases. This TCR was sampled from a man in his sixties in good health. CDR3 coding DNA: TGCAGTGCTAGAGATTTGCGGGGACGGGGAAACATTCAGTACTTC. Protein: CSARDLRGRGNIQYF.